This T cell receptor beta chain was found in a study of T cells after yellow fever vaccination. This CDR3 spans 13 amino acids. The germline V and J ends were trimmed by 1 base and 3 bases, with 6 bases remaining between them. Germline CDR1 DFQATT, CDR2 SNEGSKA (reference sequence). From the 5' RACE reads, TCRdb called clonotypes with MiXCR, one entry per CDR3 protein. Among hundreds of thousands of distinct CDR3 sequences, roughly a fifth were seen once, and the ten largest hold roughly 13%. This clonotype was counted a single time. J is TRBJ1-4 and V is TRBV20-1; unclear D gene. Sample: PBMCs, taken 15 days after the yellow fever booster vaccination. This TCR came from a young man who received the YFV17D yellow fever vaccine. The CDR3 DNA reads TGCAGTGCTAGAGGGGGATCTAATGAAAAACTGTTTTTT. It is translated as CSARGGSNEKLFF.